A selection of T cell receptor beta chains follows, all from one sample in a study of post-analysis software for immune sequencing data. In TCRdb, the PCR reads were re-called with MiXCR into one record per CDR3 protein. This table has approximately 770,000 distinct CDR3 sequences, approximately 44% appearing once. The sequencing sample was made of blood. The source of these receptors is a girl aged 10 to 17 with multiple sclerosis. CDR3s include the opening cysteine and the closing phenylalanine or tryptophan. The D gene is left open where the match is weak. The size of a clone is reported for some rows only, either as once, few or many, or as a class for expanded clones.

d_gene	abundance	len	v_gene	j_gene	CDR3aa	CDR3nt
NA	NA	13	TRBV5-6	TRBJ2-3	CASSLLAPDTQYF	TGTGCCAGCAGCTTGCTAGCCCCAGATACGCAGTATTTT
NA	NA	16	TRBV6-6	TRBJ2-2	CASSYLAGSFGGELFF	TGTGCCAGCAGTTACCTCGCGGGGAGTTTCGGCGGGGAGCTGTTTTTT
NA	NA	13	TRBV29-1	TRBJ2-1	CSVEGVDYNEQFF	TGCAGCGTTGAAGGGGTCGACTACAATGAGCAGTTCTTC
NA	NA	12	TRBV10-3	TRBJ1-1	CAISSKSTEAFF	TGTGCCATCAGTTCAAAGAGCACTGAAGCTTTCTTT
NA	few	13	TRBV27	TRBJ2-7	CASNPIGQLEQYF	TGTGCCAGCAACCCAATAGGACAGCTCGAGCAGTACTTC
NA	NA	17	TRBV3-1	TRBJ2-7	CASSQAVKVGSSYEQYF	TGTGCCAGCAGCCAAGCGGTTAAGGTGGGTTCTTCCTACGAGCAGTACTTC
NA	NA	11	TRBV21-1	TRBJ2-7	CTREGPYEQYF	TGCACCAGGGAAGGGCCCTACGAGCAGTACTTC
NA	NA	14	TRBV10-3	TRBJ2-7	CAIRGAGTPDEQYF	TGTGCCATCAGGGGAGCCGGGACTCCCGACGAGCAGTACTTC
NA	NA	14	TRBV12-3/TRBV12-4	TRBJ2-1	CASSFSSGYNEQFF	TGTGCCAGCAGTTTTAGCTCTGGGTACAATGAGCAGTTCTTC
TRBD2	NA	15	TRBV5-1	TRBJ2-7	CASSTGLAGDHEQYF	TGCGCCAGCAGCACGGGACTAGCGGGAGATCACGAGCAGTACTTC
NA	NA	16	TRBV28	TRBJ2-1	CASSLGRTGAHNEQFF	TGTGCCAGCAGTTTAGGCAGGACCGGGGCACACAATGAGCAGTTCTTC
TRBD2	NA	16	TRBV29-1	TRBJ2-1	CSAPKGLAGGLYEQFF	TGCAGCGCTCCAAAGGGACTAGCGGGAGGGTTGTATGAGCAGTTCTTC
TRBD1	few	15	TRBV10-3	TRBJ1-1	CAISEAGQGGTEAFF	TGTGCCATCAGTGAGGCGGGACAGGGGGGGACTGAAGCTTTCTTT
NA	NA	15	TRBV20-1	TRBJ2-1	CSARAGASSYNEQFF	TGCAGTGCTAGAGCGGGAGCGAGCTCCTACAATGAGCAGTTCTTC
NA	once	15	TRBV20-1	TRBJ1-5	CSARGPRGMSKPQHF	TGCAGTGCTAGAGGTCCCCGGGGTATGAGTAAGCCCCAGCATTTT
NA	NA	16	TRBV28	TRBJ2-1	CASSPQLGPLRNEQFF	TGTGCCAGCAGCCCCCAACTGGGCCCCTTAAGGAATGAGCAGTTCTTC
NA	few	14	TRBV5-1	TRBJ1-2	CASSTGRGHYGYTF	TGCGCCAGCAGCACGGGACGGGGCCACTATGGCTACACCTTC
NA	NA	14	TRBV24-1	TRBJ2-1	CATSDLGQTNEQFF	TGTGCCACCAGTGATTTGGGACAGACCAATGAGCAGTTCTTC
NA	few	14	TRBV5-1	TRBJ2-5	CASSLGDGGETQYF	TGCGCCAGCAGCTTAGGGGACGGGGGCGAGACCCAGTACTTC
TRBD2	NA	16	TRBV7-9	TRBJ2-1	CASSVGGGLSYNEQFF	TGTGCCAGCAGCGTGGGCGGGGGGCTCTCCTACAATGAGCAGTTCTTC
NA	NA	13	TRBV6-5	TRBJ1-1	CASSYRQDTEAFF	TGTGCCAGCAGTTACCGACAGGACACTGAAGCTTTCTTT
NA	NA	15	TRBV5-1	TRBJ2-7	CASSGSAGSLYEQYF	TGCGCCAGCAGCGGGAGCGCCGGGTCCTTGTACGAGCAGTACTTC
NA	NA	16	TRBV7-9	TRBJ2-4	CANSALPNLAKNIQYF	TGTGCCAACAGCGCGTTGCCAAATCTAGCCAAAAACATTCAGTACTTC
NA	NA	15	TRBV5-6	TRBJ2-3	CASSLPGEGTDTQYF	TGTGCCAGCAGCTTGCCAGGGGAAGGCACAGATACGCAGTATTTT
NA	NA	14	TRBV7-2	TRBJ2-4	CASSLTANKNIQYF	TGTGCCAGCAGCTTAACGGCGAACAAAAACATTCAGTACTTC
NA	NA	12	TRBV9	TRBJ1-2	CASSNSIYGYTF	TGTGCCAGCAGCAACAGTATCTATGGCTACACCTTC
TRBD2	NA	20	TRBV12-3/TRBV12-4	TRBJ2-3	CASSFWVTAHSGRAPDTQYF	TGTGCCAGCAGTTTTTGGGTCACGGCGCATAGCGGGAGGGCGCCAGATACGCAGTATTTT
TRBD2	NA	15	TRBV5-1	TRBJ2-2	CASRPSGMNTGELFF	TGCGCCAGCAGGCCTAGCGGGATGAACACCGGGGAGCTGTTTTTT
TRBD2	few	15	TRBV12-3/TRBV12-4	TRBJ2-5	CASSSPLADQETQYF	TGTGCCAGCAGTTCCCCCCTAGCGGACCAAGAGACCCAGTACTTC
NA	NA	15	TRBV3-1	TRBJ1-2	CASSHPAPTYYGYTF	TGTGCCAGCAGCCATCCGGCCCCGACCTACTATGGCTACACCTTC
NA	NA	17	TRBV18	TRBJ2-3	CASSPPVTEQNTDTQYF	TGTGCCAGCTCACCACCGGTCACGGAGCAAAACACAGATACGCAGTATTTT
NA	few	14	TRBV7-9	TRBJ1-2	CASSLGGEMDGYTF	TGTGCCAGCAGCTTAGGCGGAGAAATGGATGGCTACACCTTC
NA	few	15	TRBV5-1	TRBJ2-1	CASSVPRTDDNEQFF	TGCGCCAGCAGCGTACCCCGGACTGATGACAATGAGCAGTTCTTC
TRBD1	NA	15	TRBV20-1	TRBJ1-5	CSALPGQGRNQPQHF	TGCAGTGCTCTTCCGGGACAGGGGAGGAATCAGCCCCAGCATTTT
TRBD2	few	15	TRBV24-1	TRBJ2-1	CATSEPGTSGDEQFF	TGTGCCACCAGTGAACCGGGGACTAGCGGAGATGAGCAGTTCTTC
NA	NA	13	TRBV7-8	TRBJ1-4	CASSLFGPEKLFF	TGTGCCAGCAGCTTATTTGGGCCCGAAAAACTGTTTTTT
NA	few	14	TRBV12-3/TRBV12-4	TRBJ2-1	CASVRGRTYNEQFF	TGTGCCAGCGTCCGGGGCAGAACCTACAATGAGCAGTTCTTC
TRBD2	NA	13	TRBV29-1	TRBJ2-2	CSVGTSGTGELFF	TGCAGCGTTGGGACTAGCGGCACCGGGGAGCTGTTTTTT
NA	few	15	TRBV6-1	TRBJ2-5	CASSEAGGMVETQYF	TGTGCCAGCAGTGAAGCTGGCGGGATGGTGGAGACCCAGTACTTC
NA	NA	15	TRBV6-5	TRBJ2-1	CVSSYNRESHNEQFF	TGTGTCAGCAGTTACAACCGGGAGTCCCACAATGAGCAGTTCTTC
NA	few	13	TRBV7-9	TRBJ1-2	CASSQDGAYGYTF	TGTGCCAGCAGCCAAGACGGAGCCTATGGCTACACCTTC
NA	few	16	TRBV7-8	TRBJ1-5	CASSPREGLQNQPQHF	TGTGCCAGCAGCCCTCGCGAGGGACTGCAGAATCAGCCCCAGCATTTT
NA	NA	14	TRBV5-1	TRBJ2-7	CAGSLEPGPYEQYF	TGCGCCGGCAGCTTGGAACCAGGGCCCTACGAGCAGTACTTC
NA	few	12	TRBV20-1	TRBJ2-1	CSRIGVGNEQFF	TGCAGTAGGATAGGGGTTGGCAATGAGCAGTTCTTC
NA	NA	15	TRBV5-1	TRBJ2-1	CASSLEPRAYNEQFF	TGCGCCAGCAGCTTGGAGCCCAGGGCTTACAATGAGCAGTTCTTC